The rows below give T cell receptor beta chains drawn from one sample of a study of OX40 agonist ivuxolimab in advanced cancers. Sequencing used immunoSEQ multiplex PCR; TCRdb keeps in-frame clones, though not all of them. The data contain over 55,000 clones, 85% to 95% of them singletons. The sample here was CD4+ or CD8+ T cells sorted from blood, taken in a trial of the OX40 agonist ivuxolimab. Source of these receptors: an adult with an advanced solid tumor such as melanoma, head and neck, liver or kidney cancer. Each CDR3 is given with its conserved first and last residue. The D gene is left open where the match is weak.

J gene | D gene | V gene | CDR3 protein | CDR3 DNA
TRBJ2-7 | TRBD1 | TRBV5-1 | CASSLGGQGTHEQYF | TGCGCCAGCAGCTTGGGGGGACAGGGGACCCACGAGCAGTACTTC
TRBJ1-1 | - | TRBV2 | CASRKGRTNTEAFF | TGTGCCAGCAGAAAGGGCAGGACGAACACTGAAGCTTTCTTT
TRBJ2-7 | - | TRBV7-9 | CASSLGSRVEQYF | TGTGCCAGCAGCCTAGGTAGCAGGGTCGAGCAGTACTTC
TRBJ2-1 | TRBD1 | TRBV9 | CASSVLGTGMDEQFF | TGTGCCAGCAGCGTATTAGGGACAGGGATGGATGAGCAGTTCTTC
TRBJ1-2 | - | TRBV29-1 | CSDYNSKKDGYTF | TGCAGCGACTATAACAGCAAAAAAGATGGCTACACCTTC
TRBJ2-1 | TRBD1 | TRBV5-5 | CASSRDRHNEQFF | TGTGCCAGCAGCCGGGACAGGCACAATGAGCAGTTCTTC
TRBJ1-1 | - | TRBV7-9 | CASSLGGADTEAFF | TGTGCCAGCAGCTTAGGAGGGGCGGACACTGAAGCTTTCTTT
TRBJ1-5 | - | TRBV25-1 | CARRSPQHF | TGTGCCAGACGTTCGCCCCAGCATTTT
TRBJ1-1 | - | TRBV29-1 | CSVPPGQTRNTEAFF | TGCAGCGTCCCCCCAGGACAGACCCGAAACACTGAAGCTTTCTTT
TRBJ2-3 | - | TRBV9 | CASSAPLAATDTQYF | TGTGCCAGCAGCGCCCCCCTGGCTGCCACAGATACGCAGTATTTT
TRBJ2-7 | - | TRBV11-3 | CASSPRGARRYEQYF | TGTGCCAGCAGCCCCCGAGGGGCGCGGCGCTACGAGCAGTACTTC